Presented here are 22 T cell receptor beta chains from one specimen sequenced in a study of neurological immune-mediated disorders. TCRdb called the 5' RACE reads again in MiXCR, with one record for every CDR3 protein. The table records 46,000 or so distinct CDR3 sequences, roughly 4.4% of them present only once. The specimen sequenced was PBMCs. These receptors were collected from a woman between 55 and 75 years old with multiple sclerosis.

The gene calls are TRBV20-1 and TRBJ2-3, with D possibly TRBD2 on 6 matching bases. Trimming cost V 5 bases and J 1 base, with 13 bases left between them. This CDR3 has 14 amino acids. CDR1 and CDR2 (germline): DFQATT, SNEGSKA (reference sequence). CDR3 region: CSAVRDPRTDTQYF. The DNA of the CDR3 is TGCAGTGCTGTGCGGGACCCCCGCACAGATACGCAGTATTTT.

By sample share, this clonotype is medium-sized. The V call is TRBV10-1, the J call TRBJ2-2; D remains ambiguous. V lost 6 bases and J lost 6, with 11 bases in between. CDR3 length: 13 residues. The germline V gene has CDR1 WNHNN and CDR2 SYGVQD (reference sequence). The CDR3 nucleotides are TGCGCCAGCAGCCTCTTAGTGTCCGGGGAGCTGTTTTTT. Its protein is CASSLLVSGELFF.

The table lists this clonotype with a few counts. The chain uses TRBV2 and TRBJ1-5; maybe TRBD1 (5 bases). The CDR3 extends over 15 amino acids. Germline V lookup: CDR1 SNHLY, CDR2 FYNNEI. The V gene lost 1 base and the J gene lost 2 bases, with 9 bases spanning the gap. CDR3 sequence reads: CASSEGGLGNQPQHF. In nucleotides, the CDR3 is TGTGCCAGCAGTGAAGGGGGGTTGGGCAATCAGCCCCAGCATTTT.

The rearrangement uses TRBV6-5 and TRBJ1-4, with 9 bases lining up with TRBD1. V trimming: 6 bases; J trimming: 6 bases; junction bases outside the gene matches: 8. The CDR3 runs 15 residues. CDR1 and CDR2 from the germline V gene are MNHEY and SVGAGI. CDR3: CASRKSGTGYEKLFF. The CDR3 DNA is TGTGCCAGCAGAAAATCCGGGACAGGGTATGAAAAACTGTTTTTT.

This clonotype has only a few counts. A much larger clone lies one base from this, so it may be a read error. The CDR3 loop is CAISDMGAQGTQYF. The CDR3 region has the DNA TGTGCCATCAGTGATATGGGCGCCCAAGGGACCCAGTACTTC. The gene calls are TRBV10-3 and TRBJ2-5; no firm D call. Germline values: CDR1 ENHRY, CDR2 SYGVKD. This CDR3 comprises 14 residues.

This chain's CDR3 is CASSLKPPSTDTQYF. CDR3 nucleotides: TGTGCCAGCAGCTTGAAACCCCCGAGCACAGATACGCAGTATTTT. V is TRBV7-2 and J is TRBJ2-3; no clear D. The CDR3 sequence is 15 residues long. V lost 3 bases to trimming and J lost 0 bases, with 10 bases between them. CDR1 and CDR2 from the germline V gene are SGHTA and FQGNSA.

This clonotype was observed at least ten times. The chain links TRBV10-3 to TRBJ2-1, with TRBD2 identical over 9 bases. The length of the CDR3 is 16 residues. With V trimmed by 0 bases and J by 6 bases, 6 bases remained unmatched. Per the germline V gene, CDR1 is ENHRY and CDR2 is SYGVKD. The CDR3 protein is CAISESVAGVFNEQFF. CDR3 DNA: TGTGCCATCAGTGAGTCTGTAGCGGGAGTTTTCAATGAGCAGTTCTTC.

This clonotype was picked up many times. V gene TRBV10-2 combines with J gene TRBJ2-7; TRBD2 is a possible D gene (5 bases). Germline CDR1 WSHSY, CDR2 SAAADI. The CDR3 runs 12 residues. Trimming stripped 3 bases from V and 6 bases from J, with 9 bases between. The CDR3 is CASSEVAREQYF. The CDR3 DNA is TGCGCCAGCAGTGAAGTAGCGCGCGAGCAGTACTTC.

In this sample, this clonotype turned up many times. The CDR3 coding sequence is TGTGCCAGCAGCCAAGGGACAGGGGGCGCGTACACTGAAGCTTTCTTT. Amino acids: CASSQGTGGAYTEAFF. V gene TRBV7-8 combines with J gene TRBJ1-1; 12 nucleotides agree with TRBD1. This CDR3 contains 16 residues. Trimming removed 5 bases from V and 3 bases from J; junction bases left unmatched: 7. Germline lookup yields CDR1 SGHVS and CDR2 FQNEAQ.

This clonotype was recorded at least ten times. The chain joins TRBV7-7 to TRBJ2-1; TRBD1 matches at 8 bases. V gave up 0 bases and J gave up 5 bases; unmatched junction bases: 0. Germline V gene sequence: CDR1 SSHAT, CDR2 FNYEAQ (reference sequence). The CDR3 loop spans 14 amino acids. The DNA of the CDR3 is TGTGCCAGCAGCTTAGCGGGACAGGACAATGAGCAGTTCTTC. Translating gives CASSLAGQDNEQFF. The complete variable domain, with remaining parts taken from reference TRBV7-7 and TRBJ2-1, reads GAGVSQSPRYKVTKRGQDVTLRCDPISSHATLYWYQQALGQGPEFLTYFNYEAQPDKSGLPSDRFSAERPEGSISTLTIQRTEQRDSAMYRCASSLAGQDNEQFFGPGTRLTVL.

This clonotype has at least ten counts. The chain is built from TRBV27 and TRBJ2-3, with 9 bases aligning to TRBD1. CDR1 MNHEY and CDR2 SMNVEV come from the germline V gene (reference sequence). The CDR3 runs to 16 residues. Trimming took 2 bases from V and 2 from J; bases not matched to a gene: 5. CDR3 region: CASSLTDRGATDTQYF. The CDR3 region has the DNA TGTGCCAGCAGTTTAACGGACAGGGGAGCCACAGATACGCAGTATTTT.

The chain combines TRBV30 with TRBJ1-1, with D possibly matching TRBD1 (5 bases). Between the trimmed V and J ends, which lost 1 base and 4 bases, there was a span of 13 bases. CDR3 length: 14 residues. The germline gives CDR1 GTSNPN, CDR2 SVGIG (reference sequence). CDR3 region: CAWSEAGEPTEAFF. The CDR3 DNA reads TGTGCCTGGAGTGAGGCGGGGGAACCCACTGAAGCTTTCTTT.

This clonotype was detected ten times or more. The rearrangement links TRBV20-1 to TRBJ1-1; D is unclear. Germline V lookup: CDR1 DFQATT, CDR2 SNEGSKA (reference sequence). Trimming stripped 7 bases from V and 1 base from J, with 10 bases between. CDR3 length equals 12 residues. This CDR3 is CSVTVPNTEAFF. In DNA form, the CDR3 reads TGCAGTGTTACGGTCCCGAACACTGAAGCTTTCTTT.

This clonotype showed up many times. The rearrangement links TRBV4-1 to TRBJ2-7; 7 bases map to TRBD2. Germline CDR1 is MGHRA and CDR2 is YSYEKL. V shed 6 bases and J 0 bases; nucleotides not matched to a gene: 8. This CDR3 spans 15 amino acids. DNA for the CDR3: TGCGCCAGCAGTCGTAGCGGGCCCAGCTCCTACGAGCAGTACTTC. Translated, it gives CASSRSGPSSYEQYF.

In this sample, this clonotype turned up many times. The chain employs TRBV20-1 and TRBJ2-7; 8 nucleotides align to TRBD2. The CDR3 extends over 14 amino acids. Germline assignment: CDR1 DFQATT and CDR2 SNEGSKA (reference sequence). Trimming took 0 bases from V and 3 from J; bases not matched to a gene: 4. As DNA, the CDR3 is TGCAGTGCTAGAGATGTGCGGGGGGACTACGAGCAGTACTTC. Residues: CSARDVRGDYEQYF.

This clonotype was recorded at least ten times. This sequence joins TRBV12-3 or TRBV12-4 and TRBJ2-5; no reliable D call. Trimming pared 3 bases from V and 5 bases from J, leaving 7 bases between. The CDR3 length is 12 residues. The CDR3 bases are TGTGCCAGCAGTTTTGGTGAGGAGACCCAGTACTTC. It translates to CASSFGEETQYF.

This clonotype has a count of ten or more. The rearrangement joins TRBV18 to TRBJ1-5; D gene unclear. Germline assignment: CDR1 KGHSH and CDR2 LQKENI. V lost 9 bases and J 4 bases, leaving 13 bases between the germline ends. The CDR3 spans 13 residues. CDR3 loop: CASQTDSNQPQHF. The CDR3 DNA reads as TGTGCCAGTCAAACAGATAGTAATCAGCCCCAGCATTTT.

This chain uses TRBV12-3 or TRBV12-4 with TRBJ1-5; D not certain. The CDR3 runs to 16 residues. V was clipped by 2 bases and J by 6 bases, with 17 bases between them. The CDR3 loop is CASSLQAFGVGQPQHF. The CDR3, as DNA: TGTGCCAGCAGTTTACAGGCTTTCGGGGTAGGTCAGCCCCAGCATTTT.

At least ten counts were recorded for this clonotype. CDR3 nucleotide sequence: TGTGCCAGCAGGCTATACTCCTACAATGAGCAGTTCTTC. Protein sequence: CASRLYSYNEQFF. The rearrangement links TRBV12-3 or TRBV12-4 to TRBJ2-1; D ambiguous. Deletions cut 6 bases from V and 0 bases from J, with 6 bases between. The CDR3 is 13 amino acids.

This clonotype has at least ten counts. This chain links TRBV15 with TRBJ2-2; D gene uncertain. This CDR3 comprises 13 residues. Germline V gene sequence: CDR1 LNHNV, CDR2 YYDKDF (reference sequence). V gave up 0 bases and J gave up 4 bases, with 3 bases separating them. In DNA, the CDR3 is TGTGCCACCAGCAGAGATTTCACCGGGGAGCTGTTTTTT. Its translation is CATSRDFTGELFF.

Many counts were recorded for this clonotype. CDR3 protein: CASSPGSVTQYF. In DNA form, the CDR3 reads TGTGCCAGCAGCCCGGGGTCGGTGACCCAGTACTTC. The V gene is TRBV7-2, the J gene TRBJ2-5, with D possibly TRBD2 on 5 matching bases. In germline, CDR1 is SGHTA, CDR2 FQGNSA. V lost 5 bases and J lost 7, with 11 bases in between. The CDR3 consists of 12 residues. The whole variable domain, remainder taken from reference TRBV7-2 and TRBJ2-5, is GAGVSQSPSNKVTEKGKDVELRCDPISGHTALYWYRQSLGQGLEFLIYFQGNSAPDKSGLPSDRFSAERTGGSVSTLTIQRTQQEDSAVYLCASSPGSVTQYFGPGTRLLVL.

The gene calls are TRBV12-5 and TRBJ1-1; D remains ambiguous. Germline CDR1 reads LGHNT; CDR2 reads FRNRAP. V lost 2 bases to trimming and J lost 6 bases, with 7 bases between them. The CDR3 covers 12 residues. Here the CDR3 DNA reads TGTGCTAGTGGTTTGACACGGGCTGAAGCTTTCTTT. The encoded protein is CASGLTRAEAFF.